The sequence of this T cell receptor beta chain was determined in a study of radiation and T cells in renal cell carcinoma. Time point described: blood 4 weeks post-SBRT, at nephrectomy. The treatment: 15 Gy SBRT to primary tumor, nephrectomy 4 weeks later. This renal cell carcinoma was of the clear cell type. The repertoire was sequenced with immunoSEQ multiplex PCR; TCRdb's copy has only in-frame clones and lacks some. The sample comprises approximately 70,000 clones, about 83% of which are singletons, and about 6.8% rests with the top ten. CDR3 length: 15 amino acids. The ends were cut back, 5 bases at V and 2 bases at J, with 15 bases in the middle. Looked up from germline, CDR1 is LNHDA and CDR2 is SQIVND (reference sequence).

The TCR was taken from a man in his sixties with renal cell carcinoma. The chain joins TRBV19 to TRBJ1-2; D may be TRBD1 (5 bases). Sequences were derived from blood, sampled from a patient whose treatment included radiotherapy and nephrectomy. The CDR3 bases are TGTGCCAGTAGTGCGTCAACCGGGACGAACTATGGCTACACCTTC. Translation gives CASSASTGTNYGYTF.